This T cell receptor (beta chain) was recorded in a study of blood T cell repertoires in COVID-19. Clones were read by immunoSEQ multiplex PCR, and TCRdb kept only the in-frame ones, dropping some. Of roughly 180,000 clones detected, about four fifths appear once; the ten largest clones hold around 10%. CDR3 size: 18 residues. The V segment lost 2 bases and the J segment 4 bases; nucleotides outside the gene matches: 11. CDR1 MDHEN and CDR2 SYDVKM come from the germline V gene. This clone appeared once. This receptor was identified in a woman aged 40 to 50 with COVID-19, enrolled during active disease. The sequenced sample was peripheral blood. The rearrangement uses TRBV28 and TRBJ2-2; 9 bases match TRBD1. The CDR3 nucleotides are TGTGCCAGCAGTTTACCTACCCCAGGGACAGGGTTCACCGGGGAGCTGTTTTTT. It encodes CASSLPTPGTGFTGELFF.